The 28 T cell receptor beta chains listed next were all sequenced from one sample in a study of cytomegalovirus exposure and HLA in healthy donors. The study ran its PCR with 60 Vbeta and 13 Jbeta primers. Method: immunoSEQ multiplex PCR; TCRdb's copy keeps in-frame clones and lacks some. The sample includes some 140,000 clones, 79% of them seen just once. Sequenced: PBMCs. Receptors originate from a man between 40 and 49 years old in good health and CMV-seropositive.

V gene TRBV5-1 combines with J gene TRBJ2-1; 13 positions match TRBD2. Germline CDR1 is SGHRS and CDR2 is YFSETQ. Losses at the gene ends were 2 bases for V and 9 bases for J; bases not matched to a gene: 8. The CDR3 sequence is 16 residues long. CDR3 residues: CASSLIRTSGSGEQFF. In nucleotides, the CDR3 is TGCGCCAGCAGCTTAATCCGGACTAGCGGGAGTGGTGAGCAGTTCTTC.

The chain uses TRBV19 and TRBJ1-2; 8 nucleotides agree with TRBD1. With V trimmed by 6 bases and J by 2 bases, 11 bases remained unmatched. The CDR3 is 16 amino acids. Germline-derived CDR1 and CDR2 are LNHDA and SQIVND (reference sequence). The CDR3 region is CASRTRPRDRNYGYTF. As DNA, the CDR3 is TGTGCCAGTAGAACCCGCCCACGGGACAGGAACTATGGCTACACCTTC. Variable domain in full (rest from reference TRBV19 and TRBJ1-2): DGGITQSPKYLFRKEGQNVTLSCEQNLNHDAMYWYRQDPGQGLRLIYYSQIVNDFQKGDIAEGYSVSREKKESFPLTVTSAQKNPTAFYLCASRTRPRDRNYGYTFGSGTRLTVV.

The chain is built from TRBV29-1 and TRBJ2-3; D gene ambiguous. CDR3 length equals 14 residues. CDR1 and CDR2 from the germline V gene are SQVTM and ANQGSEA. Trimming shortened V by 1 base and J by 4 bases, and 12 bases separated the two germline ends. The CDR3 region is CSVEGPTGADTQYF. CDR3 nucleotide sequence: TGCAGCGTTGAAGGACCGACTGGCGCAGATACGCAGTATTTT.

This clone was observed a single time. The chain is built from TRBV30 and TRBJ2-7, with 13 bases lining up with TRBD2. This CDR3 region has 15 residues. From germline, CDR1 is GTSNPN and CDR2 SVGIG (reference sequence). With 1 base clipped from V and 4 bases from J, the junction kept 4 bases outside the gene matches. In DNA, the CDR3 is TGTGCCTGGAGTGGGACTAGCGGGAGTCGGTACGAGCAGTACTTC. Translation gives CAWSGTSGSRYEQYF.

J is TRBJ1-2 and V is TRBV14, with no clear D. Trimming shortened V by 6 bases and J by 2 bases, and 19 bases separated the two germline ends. The CDR3 is made up of 16 amino acids. The germline V gene has CDR1 SGHDN and CDR2 FVKESK. CDR3 coding DNA: TGTGCCAGCAGTCCCGAAGGAGGTGGATGGAACTATGGCTACACCTTC. Its protein is CASSPEGGGWNYGYTF. Filled out from reference TRBV14 and TRBJ1-2, the complete variable domain reads EAGVTQFPSHSVIEKGQTVTLRCDPISGHDNLYWYRRVMGKEIKFLLHFVKESKQDESGMPNNRFLAERTGGTYSTLKVQPAELEDSGVYFCASSPEGGGWNYGYTFGSGTRLTVV.

The chain carries TRBV5-1 and TRBJ2-3, with D hard to call. Trimming left V 2 bases short and J 1 base short, with 11 bases between. Germline assignment: CDR1 SGHRS and CDR2 YFSETQ. This CDR3 is built from 15 residues. This CDR3 is CASSFDLGGTDTQYF. In nucleotides, the CDR3 is TGCGCCAGCAGCTTTGACCTAGGTGGCACAGATACGCAGTATTTT.

This rearrangement joins TRBV7-8 to TRBJ2-7; 10 positions agree with TRBD1. Looked up from germline, CDR1 is SGHVS and CDR2 is FQNEAQ. There are 12 residues in the CDR3. The ends lost 5 bases at V and 5 bases at J; junction bases unmatched: 0. DNA of the CDR3: TGTGCCAGCAGCGGGACAGGGGACGAGCAGTACTTC. It translates to CASSGTGDEQYF.

The rearrangement uses TRBV19 and TRBJ1-5; 9 nucleotides match TRBD1. CDR3 length: 15 amino acids. V lost 5 bases to trimming and J lost 6 bases; unmatched junction nucleotides: 8. Germline lookup yields CDR1 LNHDA and CDR2 SQIVND (reference sequence). CDR3 sequence reads: CASSPGTGRGQPQHF. The DNA for the CDR3 is TGTGCCAGTAGTCCCGGGACAGGGAGAGGTCAGCCCCAGCATTTT.

This sequence joins TRBV10-3 and TRBJ1-2; D is unresolved. With 3 bases removed from V and 5 bases from J, the gap between germline ends came to 13 bases. The CDR3 has 14 amino acids. The germline gives CDR1 ENHRY, CDR2 SYGVKD. The CDR3 bases are TGTGCCATCAGTGACCTGGAGCGTGTTTATGGCTACACCTTC. Amino acid sequence: CAISDLERVYGYTF.

This rearrangement joins TRBV5-1 to TRBJ1-3; the D is unclear. In germline, CDR1 is SGHRS, CDR2 YFSETQ. The CDR3 length is 13 residues. The V end lost 0 bases, the J end lost 2 bases, and 3 bases lay between the germline ends. The CDR3 here is CASSLDTGNTIYF. The CDR3 DNA follows: TGCGCCAGCAGCTTGGACACTGGAAACACCATATATTTT.

V and J are TRBV5-6 and TRBJ1-1; no firm D call. This CDR3 is 14 amino acids long. Trimming pared 3 bases from V and 1 base from J, leaving 10 bases between. Germline CDR1 SGHDT, CDR2 YYEEEE. The CDR3 protein is CASSYFTENTEAFF. CDR3 bases: TGTGCCAGCAGCTACTTCACAGAGAACACTGAAGCTTTCTTT.

The CDR3 spells CASSQTGTGLLGYTF. The CDR3 DNA reads TGTGCCAGCAGTCAAACCGGGACAGGCCTCTTAGGCTACACCTTC. V is TRBV6-5 and J is TRBJ1-2; 8 nucleotides line up with TRBD1. Germline lookup yields CDR1 MNHEY and CDR2 SVGAGI. With 5 bases clipped from V and 8 bases from J, the junction kept 13 bases outside the gene matches. This CDR3 region has 15 residues.

The V gene is TRBV5-6, the J gene TRBJ1-1; tentative D call: TRBD1 (5 bases). V lost 4 bases and J lost 7, with 17 bases in between. CDR3 length equals 14 residues. The germline CDR1 and CDR2 sequences are SGHDT and YYEEEE. This CDR3 is CASSDTGTGVEAFF. CDR3 bases: TGTGCCAGCAGCGATACCGGGACGGGGGTTGAAGCTTTCTTT.

The V gene is TRBV28, the J gene TRBJ2-5; 8 positions agree with TRBD2. This CDR3 region has 16 residues. The junction had 5 bases not matched to a gene; V was cut back by 2 bases and J by 0 bases. The V gene's germline CDR1 is MDHEN and CDR2 SYDVKM. Written as DNA, the CDR3 is TGTGCCAGCAGTTTAGCGGGAGGACCAAACCAAGAGACCCAGTACTTC. This gives the protein CASSLAGGPNQETQYF.

J is TRBJ2-1 and V is TRBV19; 7 nucleotides line up with TRBD2. Trimming at V came to 5 bases and at J to 7 bases, leaving 8 bases not matched to a gene. CDR1 is LNHDA, CDR2 SQIVND, per germline (reference sequence). This CDR3 is built from 14 residues. The CDR3 sequence: CASSRGSPGNEQFF. In nucleotides, the CDR3 is TGTGCCAGTAGTCGCGGGAGTCCCGGGAATGAGCAGTTCTTC.

This clone was seen once. J is TRBJ2-5 and V is TRBV28, with 8 nucleotides matching TRBD2. This CDR3 spans 15 amino acids. Germline CDR1 reads MDHEN; CDR2 reads SYDVKM. J lost 5 bases, V lost 3 bases, and 8 bases had no gene match. CDR3: CASSLYGRAGETQYF. In DNA form, the CDR3 reads TGTGCCAGCAGTTTGTACGGGAGGGCCGGGGAGACCCAGTACTTC.

The chain couples TRBV5-1 to TRBJ2-4, with D perhaps TRBD1 (6 bases). From germline, CDR1 is SGHRS and CDR2 YFSETQ. The CDR3 loop spans 15 amino acids. With 0 bases removed from V and 5 bases from J, the gap between germline ends came to 12 bases. The CDR3 coding sequence is TGCGCCAGCAGCTTGGAGACAGGTGGGGAAAACATTCAGTACTTC. Protein sequence: CASSLETGGENIQYF. The full variable domain, with the rest looked up from reference TRBV5-1 and TRBJ2-4, is KAGVTQTPRYLIKTRGQQVTLSCSPISGHRSVSWYQQTPGQGLQFLFEYFSETQRNKGNFPGRFSGRQFSNSRSEMNVSTLELGDSALYLCASSLETGGENIQYFGAGTRLSVL.

This clone was found a few times. The J gene is TRBJ1-3, the V gene TRBV2; no definite D call. This CDR3 is built from 12 residues. V dropped 11 bases and J dropped 4 bases, with 12 bases sitting between them. Germline V gene lookup returns CDR1 SNHLY and CDR2 FYNNEI. The CDR3 region has the DNA TGTGCCGGAGCGGGGTACGGAAACACCATATATTTT. It codes for CAGAGYGNTIYF.

The chain links TRBV5-1 to TRBJ1-5; a possible D gene is TRBD1 (6 bases). Germline CDR1 and CDR2: SGHRS and YFSETQ. This CDR3 is built from 15 residues. The V and J ends lost 2 bases and 1 base respectively, with 10 bases between them. The CDR3 loop is CASSFQGLSNQPQHF. The CDR3 DNA reads TGCGCCAGCAGCTTTCAGGGGTTAAGCAATCAGCCCCAGCATTTT.

Here the CDR3 reads CASSPSSGQRSWGYTF. The CDR3 DNA reads TGTGCCAGCAGTCCCAGTTCAGGACAGAGAAGTTGGGGCTACACCTTC. The gene calls are TRBV27 and TRBJ1-2; a possible D gene is TRBD1 (6 bases). V was cut by 5 bases and J by 8 bases, with 24 bases left in between. CDR1 and CDR2 (germline): MNHEY, SMNVEV (reference sequence). This CDR3 region has 16 residues.

The V gene is TRBV5-1, the J gene TRBJ1-2; 10 positions agree with TRBD1. The length of the CDR3 is 19 residues. Germline CDR1 and CDR2: SGHRS and YFSETQ. With 2 bases clipped from V and 4 bases from J, the junction kept 17 bases outside the gene matches. The CDR3 sequence is CASSLTVGGQGTGFYGYTF. The CDR3 coding sequence is TGCGCCAGCAGCTTAACAGTAGGGGGACAGGGGACGGGCTTCTATGGCTACACCTTC.

The chain has TRBV20-1 and TRBJ2-5, with no clear D. The CDR3 contains 10 residues. Germline V gene sequence: CDR1 DFQATT, CDR2 SNEGSKA (reference sequence). Trimming shortened V by 6 bases and J by 5 bases, and 7 bases separated the two germline ends. CDR3 sequence (DNA): TGCAGTGCGTACCGGGAGACCCAGTACTTC. This gives the protein CSAYRETQYF.

V usage is TRBV10-1 and J usage is TRBJ2-1; no definite D call. The CDR3 sequence is 14 residues long. Trimming removed 2 bases from V and 0 bases from J, with 5 bases in between. Germline values: CDR1 WNHNN, CDR2 SYGVQD (reference sequence). The CDR3 region has the DNA TGCGCCAGCAGTGAGACGGTCTCCTACAATGAGCAGTTCTTC. Translating gives CASSETVSYNEQFF.

This clone has only one observation. This sequence joins TRBV28 and TRBJ1-2; 11 nucleotides match TRBD1. Germline-derived CDR1 and CDR2 are MDHEN and SYDVKM. There are 15 residues in the CDR3. V lost 7 bases to trimming and J lost 2 bases; unmatched junction nucleotides: 6. The CDR3 loop is CASTTGTGGNYGYTF. CDR3 in DNA: TGTGCCAGCACTACCGGGACAGGGGGAAACTATGGCTACACCTTC.

The rearrangement links TRBV7-6 to TRBJ2-1, with 7 bases identical to TRBD1. Trimming removed 4 bases from V and 0 bases from J; junction bases left unmatched: 3. CDR3 length equals 15 residues. Germline V CDR1 and CDR2: SGHVS, FNYEAQ. The CDR3 protein is CASSSNRGSYNEQFF. The CDR3 DNA sequence: TGTGCCAGCAGCTCGAACAGGGGCTCCTACAATGAGCAGTTCTTC.

The rearrangement joins TRBV15 to TRBJ2-7; 9 bases match TRBD1. CDR1 LNHNV and CDR2 YYDKDF come from the germline V gene (reference sequence). CDR3 length equals 15 residues. V gave up 3 bases and J gave up 5 bases; unmatched junction bases: 8. In DNA, the CDR3 is TGTGCCACCAGCAGGGCCGGGACAGGGAGGAACGAGCAGTACTTC. Protein product: CATSRAGTGRNEQYF.

The chain links TRBV7-2 to TRBJ2-1; D gene unclear. This CDR3 region has 14 residues. Germline assignment: CDR1 SGHTA and CDR2 FQGNSA. The V gene lost 5 bases and the J gene lost 6 bases, with 14 bases spanning the gap. CDR3: CASSGSRIGNEQFF. DNA of the CDR3: TGTGCCAGCAGCGGTAGCCGGATCGGCAATGAGCAGTTCTTC.

V gene TRBV19 combines with J gene TRBJ1-2; D gene ambiguous. This CDR3 is 14 amino acids long. Germline CDR1 and CDR2: LNHDA and SQIVND (reference sequence). V was cut by 5 bases and J by 2 bases, with 12 bases left in between. The CDR3, as DNA: TGTGCCAGTAGTCTATCAACCGTGAACTATGGCTACACCTTC. Protein sequence: CASSLSTVNYGYTF.